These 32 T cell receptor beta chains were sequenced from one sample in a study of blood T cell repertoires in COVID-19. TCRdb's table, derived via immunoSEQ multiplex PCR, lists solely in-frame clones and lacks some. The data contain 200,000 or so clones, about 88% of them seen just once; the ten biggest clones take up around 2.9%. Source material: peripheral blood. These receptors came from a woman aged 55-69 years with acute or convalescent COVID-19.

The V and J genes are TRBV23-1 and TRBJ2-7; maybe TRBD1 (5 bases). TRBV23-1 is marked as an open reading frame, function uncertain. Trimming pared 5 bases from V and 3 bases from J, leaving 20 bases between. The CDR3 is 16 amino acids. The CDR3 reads CASSTSPREGFYEQYF. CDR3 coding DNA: TGCGCCAGCAGTACATCCCCCAGGGAAGGCTTCTACGAGCAGTACTTC.

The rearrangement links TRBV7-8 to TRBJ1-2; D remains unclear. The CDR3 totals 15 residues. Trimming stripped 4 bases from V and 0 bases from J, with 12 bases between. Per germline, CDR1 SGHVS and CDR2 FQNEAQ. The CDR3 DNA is TGTGCCAGCAGCTCCCCCTCCGTAGCTAACTATGGCTACACCTTC. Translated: CASSSPSVANYGYTF.

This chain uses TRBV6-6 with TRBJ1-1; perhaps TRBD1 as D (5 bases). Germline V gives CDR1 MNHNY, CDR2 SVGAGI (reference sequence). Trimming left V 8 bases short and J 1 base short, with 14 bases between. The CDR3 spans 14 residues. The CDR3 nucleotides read TGTGCCAGCGGGGAGGGGAGGGCGAACACTGAAGCTTTCTTT. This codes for CASGEGRANTEAFF.

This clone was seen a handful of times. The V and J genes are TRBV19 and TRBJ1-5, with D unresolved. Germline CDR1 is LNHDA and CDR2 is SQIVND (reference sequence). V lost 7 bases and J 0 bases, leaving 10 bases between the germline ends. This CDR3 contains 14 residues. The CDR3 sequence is CASKLTYSNQPQHF. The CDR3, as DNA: TGTGCCAGTAAATTGACTTATAGCAATCAGCCCCAGCATTTT. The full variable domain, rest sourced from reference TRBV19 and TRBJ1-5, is DGGITQSPKYLFRKEGQNVTLSCEQNLNHDAMYWYRQDPGQGLRLIYYSQIVNDFQKGDIAEGYSVSREKKESFPLTVTSAQKNPTAFYLCASKLTYSNQPQHFGDGTRLSIL.

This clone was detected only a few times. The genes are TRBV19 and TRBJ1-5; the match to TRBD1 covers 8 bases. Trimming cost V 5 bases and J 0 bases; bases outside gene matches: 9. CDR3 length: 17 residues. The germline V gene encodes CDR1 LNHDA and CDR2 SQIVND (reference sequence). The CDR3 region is CASSLPRQGPSNQPQHF. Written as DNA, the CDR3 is TGTGCCAGTAGTTTACCACGACAGGGGCCTAGCAATCAGCCCCAGCATTTT.

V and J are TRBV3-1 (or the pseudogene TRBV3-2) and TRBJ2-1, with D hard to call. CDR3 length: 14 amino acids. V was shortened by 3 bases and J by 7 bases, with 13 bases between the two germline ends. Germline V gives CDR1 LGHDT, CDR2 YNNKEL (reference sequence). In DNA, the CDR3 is TGTGCCAGCAGCCACCTCCGCGAAGTTAATGAGCAGTTCTTC. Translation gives CASSHLREVNEQFF.

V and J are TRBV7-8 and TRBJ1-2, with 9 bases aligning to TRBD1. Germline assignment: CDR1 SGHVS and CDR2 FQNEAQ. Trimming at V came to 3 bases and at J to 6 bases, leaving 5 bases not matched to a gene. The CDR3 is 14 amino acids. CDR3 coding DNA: TGTGCCAGCAGCTTGAACAGGGGGCAAGATGGCTACACCTTC. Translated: CASSLNRGQDGYTF.

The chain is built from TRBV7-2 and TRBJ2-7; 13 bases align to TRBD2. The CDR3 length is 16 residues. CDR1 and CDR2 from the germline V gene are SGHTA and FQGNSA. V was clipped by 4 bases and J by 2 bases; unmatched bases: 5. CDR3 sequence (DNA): TGTGCCAGCAGCTCAAGACTAGCGGGAGGTCCCTACGAGCAGTACTTC. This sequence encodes CASSSRLAGGPYEQYF.

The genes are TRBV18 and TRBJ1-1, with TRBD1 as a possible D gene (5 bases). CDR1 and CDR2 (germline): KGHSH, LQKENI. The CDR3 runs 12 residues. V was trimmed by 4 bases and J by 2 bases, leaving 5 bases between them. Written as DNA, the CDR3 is TGTGCCAGCTCACGGGGCAACACTGAAGCTTTCTTT. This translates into CASSRGNTEAFF.

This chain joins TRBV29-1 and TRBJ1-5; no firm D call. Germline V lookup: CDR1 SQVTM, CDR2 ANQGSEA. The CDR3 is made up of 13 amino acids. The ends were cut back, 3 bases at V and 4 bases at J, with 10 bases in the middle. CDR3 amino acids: CSVEEVRNQPQHF. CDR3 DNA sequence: TGCAGCGTTGAGGAGGTGAGGAATCAGCCCCAGCATTTT.

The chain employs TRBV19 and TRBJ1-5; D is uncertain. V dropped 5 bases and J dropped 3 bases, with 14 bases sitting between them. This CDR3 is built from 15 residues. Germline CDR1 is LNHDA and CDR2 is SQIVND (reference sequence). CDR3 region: CASSLTGSLNQPQHF. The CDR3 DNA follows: TGTGCCAGTAGTCTGACCGGGTCCCTCAATCAGCCCCAGCATTTT.

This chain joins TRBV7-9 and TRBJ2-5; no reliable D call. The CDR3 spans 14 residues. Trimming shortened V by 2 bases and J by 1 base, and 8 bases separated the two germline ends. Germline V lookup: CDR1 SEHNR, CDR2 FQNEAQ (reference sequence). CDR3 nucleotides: TGTGCCAGCAGCTTAATGAACAGCCAAGAGACCCAGTACTTC. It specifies CASSLMNSQETQYF. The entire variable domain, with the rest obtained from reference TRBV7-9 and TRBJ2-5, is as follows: DTGVSQNPRHKITKRGQNVTFRCDPISEHNRLYWYRQTLGQGPEFLTYFQNEAQLEKSRLLSDRFSAERPKGSFSTLEIQRTEQGDSAMYLCASSLMNSQETQYFGPGTRLLVL.

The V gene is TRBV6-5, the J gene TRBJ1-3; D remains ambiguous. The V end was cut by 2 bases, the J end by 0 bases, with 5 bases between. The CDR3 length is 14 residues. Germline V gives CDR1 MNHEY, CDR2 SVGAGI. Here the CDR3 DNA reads TGTGCCAGCAGTTACAGCTTCTCTGGAAACACCATATATTTT. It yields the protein CASSYSFSGNTIYF.

The CDR3 coding sequence is TGTGCCAGCAGCTATGGGGGACAGGCGGCCGATCAGCCCCAGCATTTT. It is translated as CASSYGGQAADQPQHF. The rearrangement links TRBV5-6 to TRBJ1-5, with 8 bases matching TRBD1. The CDR3 runs to 16 residues. The germline V gene encodes CDR1 SGHDT and CDR2 YYEEEE. The ends lost 3 bases at V and 5 bases at J; junction bases unmatched: 10.

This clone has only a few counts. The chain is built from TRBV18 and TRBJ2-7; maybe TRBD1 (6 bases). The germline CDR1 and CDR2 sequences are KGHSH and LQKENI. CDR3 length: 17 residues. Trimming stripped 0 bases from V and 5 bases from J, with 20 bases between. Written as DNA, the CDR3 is TGTGCCAGCTCACCACCGGTTTCCGACAGGAGGTGGGACGAGCAGTACTTC. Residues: CASSPPVSDRRWDEQYF.

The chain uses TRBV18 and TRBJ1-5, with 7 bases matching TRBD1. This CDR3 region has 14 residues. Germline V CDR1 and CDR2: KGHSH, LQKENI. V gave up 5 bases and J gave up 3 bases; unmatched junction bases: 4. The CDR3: CASSATGHNQPQHF. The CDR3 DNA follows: TGTGCCAGCTCAGCGACAGGGCACAATCAGCCCCAGCATTTT.

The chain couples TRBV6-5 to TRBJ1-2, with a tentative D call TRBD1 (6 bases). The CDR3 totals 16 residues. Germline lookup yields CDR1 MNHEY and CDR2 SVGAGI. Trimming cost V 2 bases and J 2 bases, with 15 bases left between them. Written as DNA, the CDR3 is TGTGCCAGCAGTTACGCGACAGGCTACGGAAACTATGGCTACACCTTC. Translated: CASSYATGYGNYGYTF.

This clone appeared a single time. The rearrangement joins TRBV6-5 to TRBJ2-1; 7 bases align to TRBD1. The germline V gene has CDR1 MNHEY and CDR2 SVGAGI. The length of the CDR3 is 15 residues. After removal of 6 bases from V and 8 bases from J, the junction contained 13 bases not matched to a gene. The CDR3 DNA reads TGTGCCAGCAGCACCGGGACAGCTTCTTTCGATGAGCAGTTCTTC. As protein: CASSTGTASFDEQFF.

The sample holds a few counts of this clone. The CDR3 DNA follows: TGTGCCAGTAGTCCCGGGACAGCGGACAGCAATCAGCCCCAGCATTTT. Translated: CASSPGTADSNQPQHF. This chain joins TRBV19 and TRBJ1-5; TRBD1 matches 7 bases. The CDR3 has 16 residues. Germline CDR1 is LNHDA and CDR2 is SQIVND (reference sequence). V shed 5 bases and J 1 base; nucleotides not matched to a gene: 8. The full variable domain, its missing parts supplied by reference TRBV19 and TRBJ1-5, is DGGITQSPKYLFRKEGQNVTLSCEQNLNHDAMYWYRQDPGQGLRLIYYSQIVNDFQKGDIAEGYSVSREKKESFPLTVTSAQKNPTAFYLCASSPGTADSNQPQHFGDGTRLSIL.

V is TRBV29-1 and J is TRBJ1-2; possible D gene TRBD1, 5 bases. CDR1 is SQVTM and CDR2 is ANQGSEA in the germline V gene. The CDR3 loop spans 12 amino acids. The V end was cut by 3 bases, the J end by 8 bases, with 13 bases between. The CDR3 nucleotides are TGCAGCGTTGATGAAGGGTACAGGGGCTACACCTTC. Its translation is CSVDEGYRGYTF. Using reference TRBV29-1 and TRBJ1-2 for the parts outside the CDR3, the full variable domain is SAVISQKPSRDICQRGTSLTIQCQVDSQVTMMFWYRQQPGQSLTLIATANQGSEATYESGFVIDKFPISRPNLTFSTLTVSNMSPEDSSIYLCSVDEGYRGYTFGSGTRLTVV.

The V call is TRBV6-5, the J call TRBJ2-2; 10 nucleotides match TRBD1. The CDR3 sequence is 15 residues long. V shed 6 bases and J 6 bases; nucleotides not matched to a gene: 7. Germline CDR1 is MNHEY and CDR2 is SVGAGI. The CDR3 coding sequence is TGTGCCAGCAGCCCCGACAGGGGGCCATCCGGGGAGCTGTTTTTT. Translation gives CASSPDRGPSGELFF.

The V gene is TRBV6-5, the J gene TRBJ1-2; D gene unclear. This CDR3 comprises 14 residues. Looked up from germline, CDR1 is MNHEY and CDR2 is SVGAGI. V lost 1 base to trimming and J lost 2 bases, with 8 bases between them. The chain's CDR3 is CASSYLAENYGYTF. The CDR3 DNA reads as TGTGCCAGCAGTTACTTAGCCGAAAACTATGGCTACACCTTC.

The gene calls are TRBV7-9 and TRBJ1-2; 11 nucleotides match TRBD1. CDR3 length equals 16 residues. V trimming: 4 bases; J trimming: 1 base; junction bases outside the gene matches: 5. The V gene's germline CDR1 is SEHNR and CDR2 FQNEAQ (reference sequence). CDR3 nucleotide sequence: TGTGCCAGCAGCTCCGGGACAGGGGGAATTAACTATGGCTACACCTTC. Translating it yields CASSSGTGGINYGYTF.

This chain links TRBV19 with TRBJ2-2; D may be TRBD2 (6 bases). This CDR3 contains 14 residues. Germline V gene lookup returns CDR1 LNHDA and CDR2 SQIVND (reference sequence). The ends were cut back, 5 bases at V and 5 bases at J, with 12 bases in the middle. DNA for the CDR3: TGTGCCAGTAGTTGGAGGGAGGCAACCGGGGAGCTGTTTTTT. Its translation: CASSWREATGELFF.

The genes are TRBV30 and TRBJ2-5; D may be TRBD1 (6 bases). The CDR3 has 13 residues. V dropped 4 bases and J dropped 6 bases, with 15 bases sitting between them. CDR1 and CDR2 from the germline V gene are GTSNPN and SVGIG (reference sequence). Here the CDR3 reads CAWNHGQTQTQYF. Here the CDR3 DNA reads TGTGCCTGGAATCACGGACAGACACAGACCCAGTACTTC.

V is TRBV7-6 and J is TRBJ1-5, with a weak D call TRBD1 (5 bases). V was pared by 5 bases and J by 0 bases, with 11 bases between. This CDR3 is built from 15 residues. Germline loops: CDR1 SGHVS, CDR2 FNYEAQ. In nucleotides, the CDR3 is TGTGCCAGCAGCCCGGACATAAATAGCAATCAGCCCCAGCATTTT. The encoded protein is CASSPDINSNQPQHF.

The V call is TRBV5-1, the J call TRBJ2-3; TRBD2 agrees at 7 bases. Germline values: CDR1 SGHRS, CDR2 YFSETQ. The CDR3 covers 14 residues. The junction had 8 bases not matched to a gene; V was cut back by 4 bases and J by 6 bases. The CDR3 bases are TGCGCCAGCAGCGTCTTACCCGGGGGGGATACGCAGTATTTT. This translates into CASSVLPGGDTQYF.

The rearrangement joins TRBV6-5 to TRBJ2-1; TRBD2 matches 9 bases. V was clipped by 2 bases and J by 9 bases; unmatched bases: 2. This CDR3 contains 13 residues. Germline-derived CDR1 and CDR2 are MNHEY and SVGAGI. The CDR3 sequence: CASSYRGGAEQFF. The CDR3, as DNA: TGTGCCAGCAGTTACCGCGGGGGGGCTGAGCAGTTCTTC.

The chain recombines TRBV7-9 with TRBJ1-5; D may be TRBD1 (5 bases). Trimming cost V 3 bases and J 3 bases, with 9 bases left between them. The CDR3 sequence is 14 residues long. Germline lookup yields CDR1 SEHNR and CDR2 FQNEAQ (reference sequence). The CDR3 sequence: CASSLGGVNQPQHF. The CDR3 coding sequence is TGTGCCAGCAGCTTGGGGGGGGTCAATCAGCCCCAGCATTTT.

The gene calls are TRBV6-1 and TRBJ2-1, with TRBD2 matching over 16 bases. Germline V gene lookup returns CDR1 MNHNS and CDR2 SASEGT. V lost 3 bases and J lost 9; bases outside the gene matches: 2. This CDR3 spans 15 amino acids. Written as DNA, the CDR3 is TGTGCCAGCAGTGAGGGACTAGCGGGGGGGATTGAGCAGTTCTTC. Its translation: CASSEGLAGGIEQFF.

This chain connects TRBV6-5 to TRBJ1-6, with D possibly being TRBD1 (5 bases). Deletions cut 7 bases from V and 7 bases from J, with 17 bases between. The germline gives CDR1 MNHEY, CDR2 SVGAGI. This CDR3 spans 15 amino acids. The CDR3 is CASNKGQGENSPLHF. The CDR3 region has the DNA TGTGCCAGCAACAAGGGGCAGGGCGAGAATTCACCCCTCCACTTT.

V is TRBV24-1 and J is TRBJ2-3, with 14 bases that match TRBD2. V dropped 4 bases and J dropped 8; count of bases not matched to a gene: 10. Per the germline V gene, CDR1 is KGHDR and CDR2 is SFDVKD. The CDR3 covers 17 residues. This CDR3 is CATSEDGTSGRLGTQYF. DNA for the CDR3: TGTGCCACCAGTGAGGACGGGACTAGCGGGAGACTGGGTACGCAGTATTTT.